A selection of T cell receptor beta chains follows, all from one sample in a study of Graves' ophthalmopathy and Graves' hyperthyroidism. From the multiplex PCR reads, TCRdb called clonotypes with MiXCR, one entry per CDR3 protein. The sample records approximately 540,000 distinct CDR3 sequences, roughly 40% being singletons. The sequencing sample was made of peripheral blood or thyroid tissue (not recorded which). Every receptor here comes from an adult man with Graves' hyperthyroidism. The CDR3 runs from the conserved cysteine through the conserved F or W. D genes are given only for firm matches. A row's size may be missing; if present it is once, few, many or a size class.

d_gene | j_gene | abundance | v_gene | CDR3aa | CDR3nt
. | TRBJ2-1 | . | TRBV20-1 | CSARESAVQGHNEQFF | TGCAGTGCTAGAGAGTCGGCGGTACAGGGCCACAATGAGCAGTTCTTC
. | TRBJ2-3 | . | TRBV5-4 | CASSPRGVTDTQYF | TGTGCCAGCAGCCCAAGGGGGGTCACAGATACGCAGTATTTT
. | TRBJ1-6 | . | TRBV7-9 | CASSLTGPYSPLHF | TGTGCCAGCAGCTTAACTGGTCCGTATTCACCCCTCCACTTT
. | TRBJ1-2 | many | TRBV10-1 | CASSLSANYGYTF | TGCGCCAGCAGTTTGTCCGCTAACTATGGCTACACCTTC
. | TRBJ2-1 | few | TRBV20-1 | CSARDFDEQFF | TGCAGTGCTAGAGATTTCGATGAGCAGTTCTTC
TRBD2 | TRBJ2-5 | . | TRBV7-4 | CASRRGSRSGETQYF | TGTGCCAGCAGGCGGGGGTCACGGTCCGGGGAGACCCAGTACTTC
. | TRBJ1-2 | few | TRBV2 | CASSYSSGQNYGYTF | .
TRBD2 | TRBJ2-5 | . | TRBV7-8 | CASSAGGPNEQYF | TGTGCCAGCTCTGCGGGAGGGCCCAATGAGCAGTACTTC
TRBD2 | TRBJ2-5 | . | TRBV15 | CATSRGVTSVTLARETQYF | TGTGCCACCAGCAGAGGGGTTACTAGCGTCACCCTAGCGCGGGAGACCCAGTACTTC
. | TRBJ1-5 | many | TRBV19 | CASSPRAREQPQHF | TGTGCCAGTAGTCCCCGGGCCAGAGAGCAGCCCCAGCATTTT
. | TRBJ2-5 | . | TRBV6-2/TRBV6-3 | CASSNGVQETQYF | TGTGCCAGCAGTAACGGGGTTCAAGAGACCCAGTACTTC
TRBD1 | TRBJ1-6 | . | TRBV9 | CASSPGGGISSPLHF | TGTGCCAGCAGCCCAGGGGGCGGAATCAGTTCACCCCTCCACTTT
TRBD2 | TRBJ2-3 | . | TRBV20-1 | CSAPPPVPGLADTQYF | TGCAGTGCCCCACCCCCCGTCCCGGGACTAGCGGATACGCAGTATTTT
TRBD1 | TRBJ2-7 | . | TRBV10-2 | CASSSTGQTHSYEQYF | TGCGCCAGCAGCTCGACAGGGCAAACCCACTCCTACGAGCAGTACTTC
. | TRBJ1-6 | many | TRBV6-6 | CASSYAGGYNSPLHF | TGTGCCAGCAGTTACGCGGGCGGCTATAATTCACCCCTCCACTTT
. | TRBJ2-7 | . | TRBV10-2 | CAWSPPGYLEEQYF | TGTGCCTGGAGCCCCCCCGGGTATCTGGAAGAGCAGTACTTC
TRBD1 | TRBJ2-7 | . | TRBV20-1 | CSARLPGQGFYEQYF | TGCAGTGCTAGGTTGCCGGGACAGGGGTTCTACGAGCAGTACTTC
. | TRBJ1-1 | many | TRBV14 | CASSRRMGRVGDTEAFF | TGTGCCAGCAGCCGACGTATGGGGCGCGTGGGGGACACTGAAGCTTTCTTT
. | TRBJ1-4 | . | TRBV7-2 | CATRWAGRDNEKLFF | TGTGCCACCAGATGGGCGGGAAGGGACAATGAAAAACTGTTTTTT
TRBD1 | TRBJ2-7 | many | TRBV7-9 | CASSSTSWTGGRAFMAYEQYF | TGTGCCAGCAGCTCCACCTCTTGGACAGGAGGCCGGGCTTTTATGGCCTACGAGCAGTACTTC
TRBD1 | TRBJ1-6 | many | TRBV2 | CASSRQGAGPSNNSPLHF | TGTGCCAGCAGTCGACAGGGGGCCGGACCGAGTAATAATTCACCCCTCCACTTT
TRBD1 | TRBJ1-1 | . | TRBV19 | CASKSTGVRNTEAFF | TGTGCCAGTAAATCGACAGGGGTGAGAAACACTGAAGCTTTCTTT
. | TRBJ2-5 | . | TRBV7-8 | CASSSTQTQYF | TGTGCCAGCAGCTCCACCCAGACCCAGTACTTC
. | TRBJ2-2 | many | TRBV12-3/TRBV12-4 | CASTLSQATGELFF | TGTGCCAGCACCCTCTCTCAGGCCACCGGGGAGCTGTTTTTT
. | TRBJ2-3 | once | TRBV7-8 | CASSLASGQTISTDTQYF | TGTGCCAGCAGCTTAGCCTCCGGACAGACCATAAGCACAGATACGCAGTATTTT
TRBD1 | TRBJ2-2 | many | TRBV7-6 | CASSPSGGQGATGELFF | TGTGCCAGCAGCCCTAGTGGGGGACAGGGTGCCACCGGGGAGCTGTTTTTT
. | TRBJ2-7 | . | TRBV24-1 | CATSDSRGNEQYF | TGTGCCACCAGTGATTCCAGGGGTAACGAGCAGTACTTC
TRBD1 | TRBJ1-5 | . | TRBV2 | CASSAALRGRSGQPQHF | TGTGCCAGCAGTGCTGCCCTCAGGGGGCGGAGTGGGCAGCCCCAGCATTTT
. | TRBJ1-6 | many | TRBV12-3/TRBV12-4 | CASRGHSNSPLHF | TGTGCCAGCCGGGGACACAGTAATTCACCCCTCCACTTT
. | TRBJ1-3 | many | TRBV5-1 | CASSSGLSGNTIYF | TGTGCCAGCAGCTCGGGACTCTCTGGAAACACCATATATTTT
. | TRBJ2-2 | many | TRBV7-2 | CASSFPLQVMNTGELFF | TGTGCCAGCAGCTTCCCACTACAGGTGATGAACACCGGGGAGCTGTTTTTT
TRBD2 | TRBJ2-2 | few | TRBV19 | CASIRLAGYTGELFF | TGTGCCAGTATACGTCTAGCGGGATACACCGGGGAGCTGTTTTTT
TRBD2 | TRBJ2-3 | . | TRBV19 | CASSDRGGRSTDTQYF | TGTGCCAGTAGTGACCGGGGAGGGAGAAGCACAGATACGCAGTATTTT
. | TRBJ2-7 | once | TRBV30 | CAGESGHSWQYF | TGTGCCGGGGAGAGCGGGCACAGTTGGCAGTACTTC
TRBD1 | TRBJ1-1 | . | TRBV7-2 | CASSPSRGGMSTEAFF | TGTGCCAGCAGTCCAAGCAGGGGGGGGATGAGCACTGAAGCTTTCTTT
TRBD1 | TRBJ1-2 | . | TRBV5-5 | CASSLAGTGGFAYGYTF | TGTGCCAGCAGCTTGGCAGGGACAGGGGGCTTTGCCTATGGCTACACCTTC
. | TRBJ2-7 | many | TRBV6-5 | CASTDIFGSYEQYF | TGTGCCAGCACCGACATTTTTGGCTCCTACGAGCAGTACTTC
. | TRBJ1-3 | many | TRBV12-3/TRBV12-4 | CASSSLPYSGNTIYF | TGTGCCAGCAGCTCCCTCCCCTACTCTGGAAACACCATATATTTT
. | TRBJ1-5 | . | TRBV20-1 | CSAGDGGSNQPQHF | TGCAGTGCTGGGGACGGGGGCAGCAATCAGCCCCAGCATTTT
. | TRBJ2-7 | . | TRBV5-1 | CGSSSGTGSYEQYF | TGCGGCAGCAGCTCGGGGACGGGATCCTACGAGCAGTACTTC
. | TRBJ2-6 | many | TRBV12-3/TRBV12-4 | CASSPRGANVLTF | TGTGCCAGCAGCCCCAGAGGGGCCAACGTCCTGACTTTC
. | TRBJ2-2 | few | TRBV7-7 | CASSLEGVGSPGELFF | TGTGCTAGCAGCTTAGAAGGAGTTGGGTCTCCCGGGGAGCTGTTTTTT
TRBD2 | TRBJ2-5 | . | TRBV29-1 | CSVTPAGVSGQETQYF | TGCAGCGTCACGCCGGCGGGGGTCTCGGGGCAAGAGACCCAGTACTTC
. | TRBJ1-3 | . | TRBV20-1 | CSARRSGARGTIYF | TGCAGTGCTAGAAGGTCGGGGGCTAGGGGCACCATATATTTT
TRBD1 | TRBJ2-7 | many | TRBV5-1 | CASSMDRAYEQYF | TGCGCCAGCAGCATGGACAGGGCCTACGAGCAGTACTTC
. | TRBJ2-6 | . | TRBV6-1 | CASSYSDRGSGANVLTF | TGTGCCAGCAGTTACTCTGACAGAGGCTCTGGGGCCAACGTCCTGACTTTC
. | TRBJ1-1 | . | TRBV7-2 | CASSILFGNTEAFF | TGTGCCAGCTCTATTCTATTTGGGAACACTGAAGCTTTCTTT
. | TRBJ1-1 | . | TRBV29-1 | CSVGAGRGFSEAFF | TGCAGCGTTGGAGCAGGGAGAGGCTTCTCTGAAGCTTTCTTT
TRBD2 | TRBJ2-5 | many | TRBV20-1 | CSAPSSGEETQYF | TGCAGTGCTCCATCTAGCGGGGAAGAGACCCAGTACTTC
. | TRBJ2-2 | many | TRBV2 | CASSWTSRRGGELFF | TGTGCCAGCAGTTGGACTTCAAGGCGGGGCGGGGAGCTGTTTTTT
TRBD1 | TRBJ2-5 | few | TRBV11-2 | CASSPRVRDRSSETQYF | TGTGCCAGCAGCCCGAGAGTAAGGGACAGGAGTTCGGAGACCCAGTACTTC
TRBD2 | TRBJ2-1 | . | TRBV7-6 | CASSQNGGSSYNEQFF | TGTGCCAGCAGCCAGAACGGGGGGTCCTCCTACAATGAGCAGTTCTTC
. | TRBJ2-2 | few | TRBV14 | CASRGWGELFF | TGTGCCAGCAGGGGATGGGGGGAGCTGTTTTTT
TRBD2 | TRBJ2-3 | . | TRBV24-1 | CATSDSNWGLAHTDTQYF | TGTGCCACCAGTGATTCAAACTGGGGACTAGCCCACACAGATACGCAGTATTTT
. | TRBJ2-2 | . | TRBV2 | CASLEWTAGELFF | TGTGCCAGCCTTGAATGGACAGCCGGGGAGCTGTTTTTT
. | TRBJ2-5 | many | TRBV5-1 | CASSSLSFETQYF | TGCGCCAGCAGCTCCCTTAGCTTTGAGACCCAGTACTTC
. | TRBJ2-2 | once | TRBV28 | CASRPAGGELFF | TGTGCCAGCAGACCTGCGGGGGGGGAGCTGTTTTTT
TRBD1 | TRBJ2-7 | many | TRBV7-8 | CASSPRTGWGRRYEQYF | TGTGCCAGCAGCCCAAGGACAGGGTGGGGTCGTCGCTACGAGCAGTACTTC
. | TRBJ2-1 | few | TRBV7-2 | CASSFLHEQFF | TGTGCCAGCAGCTTTTTGCATGAGCAGTTCTTC